The next 9 T cell receptor beta chains were all read from a single sample in a study of shared clonotypes between healthy human individuals. Clones were sequenced by immunoSEQ multiplex PCR, and TCRdb holds only the in-frame ones, with some missing. The sample lists fewer than 3 million clones, about 90% occurring once. The material sequenced was naive CD4+ T cells from PBMCs. The subset here: CD45RA+ positively selected. The receptor set was obtained from a man aged 18 to 29 in good health. Some clones in this sample may be carry-over from other donors' samples.

The rearrangement uses TRBV28 and TRBJ2-1; 9 bases align to TRBD1. Germline CDR1 MDHEN, CDR2 SYDVKM. With 4 bases clipped from V and 2 bases from J, the junction kept 6 bases outside the gene matches. The CDR3 sequence is 16 residues long. CDR3 coding DNA: TGTGCCAGCAGTTCACTCGGGACAGGGCCCTACAATGAGCAGTTCTTC. Translating it yields CASSSLGTGPYNEQFF.

The V call is TRBV7-2, the J call TRBJ1-2; D is unclear. CDR1 and CDR2 (germline): SGHTA, FQGNSA. Trimming stripped 1 base from V and 8 bases from J, with 11 bases between. The CDR3 runs to 13 residues. The CDR3 nucleotides are TGTGCCAGCAGCTTAGACCTCCTCGACGGCTACACCTTC. This encodes CASSLDLLDGYTF.

This clone was recorded once. CDR3 residues: CASSGIASAYEQYF. For the CDR3, the DNA is TGTGCCAGCAGCGGTATAGCGAGCGCCTACGAGCAGTACTTC. The chain is built from TRBV7-8 and TRBJ2-7; the D gene is possibly TRBD2 (5 bases). CDR1 and CDR2 (germline): SGHVS, FQNEAQ. Trimming stripped 5 bases from V and 2 bases from J, with 13 bases between. The CDR3 length is 14 residues.

The chain joins TRBV4-1 to TRBJ2-1; 9 positions agree with TRBD2. In germline, CDR1 is MGHRA, CDR2 YSYEKL. Unmatched junction bases numbered 10, after V lost 2 bases and J lost 8 bases. This CDR3 has 16 residues. The chain's CDR3 is CASSQPSSGRHHEQFF. CDR3 DNA sequence: TGCGCCAGCAGCCAACCCAGTAGCGGGAGACACCATGAGCAGTTCTTC.

The chain combines TRBV5-4 with TRBJ2-7; possible D gene TRBD1, 6 bases. This CDR3 contains 13 residues. Per germline, CDR1 SGHNT and CDR2 YYREEE (reference sequence). Trimming stripped 4 bases from V and 5 bases from J, with 13 bases between. CDR3 region: CASSIQGPDEQYF. In nucleotides, the CDR3 is TGTGCCAGCAGCATACAGGGTCCAGACGAGCAGTACTTC.

The chain links TRBV28 to TRBJ2-3, with D uncertain. In germline, CDR1 is MDHEN, CDR2 SYDVKM. V was pared by 1 base and J by 1 base, with 9 bases between. This CDR3 is built from 15 residues. The CDR3 reads CASSLSVPGTDTQYF. CDR3 DNA: TGTGCCAGCAGTTTATCGGTCCCTGGCACAGATACGCAGTATTTT.

The chain is built from TRBV4-2 and TRBJ1-2, with TRBD1 matching over 8 bases. The CDR3 has 14 residues. Trimming took 3 bases from V and 6 from J; bases not matched to a gene: 6. Germline CDR1 reads LGHNA; CDR2 reads YNFKEQ. The CDR3 spells CASSHDRGGHGYTF. As DNA, the CDR3 is TGTGCCAGCAGCCATGACAGGGGTGGGCATGGCTACACCTTC.

The chain recombines TRBV28 with TRBJ1-5, with 8 positions matching TRBD1. This CDR3 has 15 residues. Germline V gene sequence: CDR1 MDHEN, CDR2 SYDVKM. J was trimmed by 7 bases and V by 3 bases; bases with no gene match: 8. CDR3 DNA sequence: TGTGCCAGCAGTTTGTGGACAGGGTCGGGCCAGCCCCAGCATTTT. Translating it yields CASSLWTGSGQPQHF.

The chain carries TRBV6-5 and TRBJ2-7, with TRBD1 matching 9 bases. This CDR3 region has 14 residues. Germline assignment: CDR1 MNHEY and CDR2 SVGAGI. The trim removed 6 bases at V and 3 bases at J, leaving 6 bases unmatched. Here the CDR3 DNA reads TGTGCCAGCAGGACAGGGGGGCGACTCTACGAGCAGTACTTC. This codes for CASRTGGRLYEQYF.